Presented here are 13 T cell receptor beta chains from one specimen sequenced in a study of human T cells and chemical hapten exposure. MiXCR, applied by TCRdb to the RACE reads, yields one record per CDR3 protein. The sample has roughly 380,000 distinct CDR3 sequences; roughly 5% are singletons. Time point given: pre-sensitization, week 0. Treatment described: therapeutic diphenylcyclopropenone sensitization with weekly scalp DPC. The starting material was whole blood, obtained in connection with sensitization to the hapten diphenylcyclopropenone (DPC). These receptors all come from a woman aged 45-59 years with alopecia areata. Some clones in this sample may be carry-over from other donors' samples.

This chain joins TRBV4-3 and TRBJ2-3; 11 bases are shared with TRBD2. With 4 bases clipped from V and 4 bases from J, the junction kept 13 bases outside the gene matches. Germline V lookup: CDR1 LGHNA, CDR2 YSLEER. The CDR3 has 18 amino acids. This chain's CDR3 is CASSRLRSTSGMADTQYF. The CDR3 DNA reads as TGCGCCAGCAGCCGGCTGAGGTCGACTAGCGGGATGGCAGATACGCAGTATTTT.

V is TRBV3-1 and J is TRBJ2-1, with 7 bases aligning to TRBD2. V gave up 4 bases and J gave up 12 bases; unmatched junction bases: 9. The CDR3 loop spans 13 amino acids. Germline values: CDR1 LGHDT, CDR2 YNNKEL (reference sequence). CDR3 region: CASSPGRAGWQFF. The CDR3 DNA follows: TGTGCCAGCAGCCCGGGACGAGCGGGGTGGCAGTTCTTC.

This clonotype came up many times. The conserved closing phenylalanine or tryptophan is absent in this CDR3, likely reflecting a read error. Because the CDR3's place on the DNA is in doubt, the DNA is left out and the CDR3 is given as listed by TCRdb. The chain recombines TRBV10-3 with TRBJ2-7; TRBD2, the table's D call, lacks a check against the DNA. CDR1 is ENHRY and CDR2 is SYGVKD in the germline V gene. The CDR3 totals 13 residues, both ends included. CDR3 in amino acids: CAISESEGGPPRL.

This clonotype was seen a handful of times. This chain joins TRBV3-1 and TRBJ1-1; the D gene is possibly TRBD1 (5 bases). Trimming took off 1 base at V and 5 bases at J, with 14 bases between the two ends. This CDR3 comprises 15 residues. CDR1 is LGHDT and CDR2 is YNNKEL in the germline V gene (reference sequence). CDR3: CASSQVLGALTEAFF. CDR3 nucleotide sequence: TGTGCCAGCAGCCAAGTGCTTGGGGCGCTTACTGAAGCTTTCTTT.

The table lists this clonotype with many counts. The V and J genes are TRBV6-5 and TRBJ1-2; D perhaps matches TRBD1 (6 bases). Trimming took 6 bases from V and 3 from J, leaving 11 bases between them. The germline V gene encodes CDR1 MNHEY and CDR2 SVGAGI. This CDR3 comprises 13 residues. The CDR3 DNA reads TGTGCCAGCAGAACAGGGTCCGACTATGGCTACACCTTC. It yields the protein CASRTGSDYGYTF.

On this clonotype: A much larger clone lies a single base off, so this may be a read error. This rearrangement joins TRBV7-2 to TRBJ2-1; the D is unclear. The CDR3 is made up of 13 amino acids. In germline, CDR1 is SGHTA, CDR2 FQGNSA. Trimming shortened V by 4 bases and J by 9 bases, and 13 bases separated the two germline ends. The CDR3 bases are TGTGCCAGCAGCTACCAGGTGCTTTTTGAGCAGTTCTTC. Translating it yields CASSYQVLFEQFF.

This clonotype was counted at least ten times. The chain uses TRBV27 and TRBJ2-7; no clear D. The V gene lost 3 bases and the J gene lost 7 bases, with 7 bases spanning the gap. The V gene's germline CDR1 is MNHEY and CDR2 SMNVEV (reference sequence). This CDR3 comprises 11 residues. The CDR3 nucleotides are TGTGCCAGCAGTTTTGTGAGGGAGCAGTACTTC. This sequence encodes CASSFVREQYF.

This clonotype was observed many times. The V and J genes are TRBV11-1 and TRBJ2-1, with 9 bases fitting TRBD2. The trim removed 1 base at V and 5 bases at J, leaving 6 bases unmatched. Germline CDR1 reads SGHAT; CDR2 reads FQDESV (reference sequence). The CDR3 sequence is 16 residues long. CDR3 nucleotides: TGTGCCAGCAGCTTAGGGGATAGCGGGGGAAACAATGAGCAGTTCTTC. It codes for CASSLGDSGGNNEQFF. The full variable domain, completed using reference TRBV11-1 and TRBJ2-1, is EAEVAQSPRYKITEKSQAVAFWCDPISGHATLYWYRQILGQGPELLVQFQDESVVDDSQLPKDRFSAERLKGVDSTLKIQPAELGDSAMYLCASSLGDSGGNNEQFFGPGTRLTVL.

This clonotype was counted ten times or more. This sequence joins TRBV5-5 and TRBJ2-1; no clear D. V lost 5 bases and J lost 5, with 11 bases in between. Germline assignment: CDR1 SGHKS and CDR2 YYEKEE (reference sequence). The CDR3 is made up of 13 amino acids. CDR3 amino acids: CASSLGEDNEQFF. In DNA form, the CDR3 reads TGTGCCAGCAGTTTAGGTGAGGACAATGAGCAGTTCTTC.

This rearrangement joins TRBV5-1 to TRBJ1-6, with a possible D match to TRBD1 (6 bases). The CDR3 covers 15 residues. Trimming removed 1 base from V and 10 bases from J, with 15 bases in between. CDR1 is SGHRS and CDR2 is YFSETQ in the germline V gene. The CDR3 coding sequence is TGCGCCAGCAGCTTGTCGGCAGGGACAAGGTCACCCCTCCACTTT. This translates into CASSLSAGTRSPLHF.

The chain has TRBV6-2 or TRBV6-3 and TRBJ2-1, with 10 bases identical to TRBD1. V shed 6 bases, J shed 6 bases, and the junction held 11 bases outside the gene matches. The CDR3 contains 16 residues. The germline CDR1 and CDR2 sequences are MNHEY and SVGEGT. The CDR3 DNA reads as TGTGCCAGCAGCAGGACCGGGACAGGGGCCATCAATGAGCAGTTCTTC. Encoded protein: CASSRTGTGAINEQFF.

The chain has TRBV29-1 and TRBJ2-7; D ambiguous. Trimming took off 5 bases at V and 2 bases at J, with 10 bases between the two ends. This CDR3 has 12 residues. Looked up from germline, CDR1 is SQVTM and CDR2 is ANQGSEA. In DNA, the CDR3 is TGCAGCGTTTTACATTCCCCCTACGAGCAGTACTTC. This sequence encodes CSVLHSPYEQYF.

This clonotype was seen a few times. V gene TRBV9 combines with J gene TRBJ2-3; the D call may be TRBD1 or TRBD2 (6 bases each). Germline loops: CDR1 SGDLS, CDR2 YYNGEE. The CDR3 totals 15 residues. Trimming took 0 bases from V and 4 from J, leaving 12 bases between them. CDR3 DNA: TGTGCCAGCAGCGTAGCTCAGGGGAGGTCAGATACGCAGTATTTT. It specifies CASSVAQGRSDTQYF.